One T cell receptor (beta chain) is described in this entry. Its antigen is unidentified. The sample comes from a study of vaccination effects on CD4 cells after COVID-19. Study results and caveats: Clones from infection and from vaccination both contracted markedly late after vaccination.

This CDR3 is built from 11 residues. The germline V and J ends were trimmed by 6 bases and 3 bases, with 3 bases remaining between them. Antigen-specific CD4+ T cell clonotypes were called by their expansion after viral peptide-pool culture in ViraFEST. Cultured cells yielded isolated CD4+ T cells after about ten days. Vaccine recipients lacked prior SARS-CoV-2 infection and had negative nucleocapsid antibodies. IL-2 medium supplanted half the medium on days 3 and 7. TCRdb's table, derived via immunoSEQ multiplex PCR, lists solely in-frame clones and lacks some. The table has 55,000 to 80,000 clones, about 80% seen once.

This material consisted of CD4+ T cells from PBMCs cultured with SARS-CoV-2 spike peptides, taken before COVID-19 vaccination. The rearrangement links TRBV12-3 or TRBV12-4 to TRBJ2-1; D gene ambiguous. This sequence was found in a human donor who received a COVID-19 vaccine. The chain's CDR3 is CASSDYNEQFF. Here the CDR3 DNA reads TGTGCCAGCAGCGACTACAATGAGCAGTTCTTC.